The sequence of this TCR beta chain was determined in a study of identical twins. Germline V CDR1 and CDR2: KGHSH, LQKENI. V lost 5 bases and J 5 bases, leaving 15 bases between the germline ends. This CDR3 is built from 14 residues. TCRdb independently ran MiXCR on the 5' RACE reads; one entry per CDR3 protein. This table holds some 190,000 distinct CDR3 sequences, about a sixth found once. These records were also assigned to another study, of T cells expressing NK-cell markers.

V usage is TRBV18 and J usage is TRBJ2-5; D remains unclear. The source of this sequence is a woman aged 18-29 years in good health. The sequenced sample was CD8+ T cells sorted from blood. The DNA for the CDR3 is TGTGCCAGCTCAGAAAGGAAGGGTGGCGAGACCCAGTACTTC. This encodes CASSERKGGETQYF. The entire variable domain, with the rest obtained from reference TRBV18 and TRBJ2-5, is as follows: NAGVMQNPRHLVRRRGQEARLRCSPMKGHSHVYWYRQLPEEGLKFMVYLQKENIIDESGMPKERFSAEFPKEGPSILRIQQVVRGDSAAYFCASSERKGGETQYFGPGTRLLVL.